Following are 14 T cell receptor beta chains from one sample sequenced in a study of shared clonotypes between healthy human individuals. Profiling relied on immunoSEQ multiplex PCR, and the TCRdb table lists in-frame clones only, not all of them. The sample has roughly 1.5 million clones, 95% to 99% seen once; the top ten hold approximately 0.44%. The sequencing input was naive CD4+ T cells sorted from blood. Subset given: CD45RA+ positively selected. All receptors derive from a man younger than 45 in good health.

The chain uses TRBV2 and TRBJ2-7; no definite D call. Trimming removed 2 bases at V and 7 bases at J, with 9 bases between. The CDR3 is 12 residues long. Germline CDR1 reads SNHLY; CDR2 reads FYNNEI. The CDR3 DNA reads as TGTGCCAGCAGTGAATTGAATGGGGAGCAGTACTTC. Its translation: CASSELNGEQYF.

V and J are TRBV18 and TRBJ2-1; 9 bases fit TRBD2. Germline V lookup: CDR1 KGHSH, CDR2 LQKENI. The CDR3 totals 15 residues. After removal of 5 bases from V and 7 bases from J, the junction contained 9 bases not matched to a gene. CDR3 DNA: TGTGCCAGCTCAATAGATAGCGGGAGCCGTAATGAGCAGTTCTTC. It yields the protein CASSIDSGSRNEQFF.

This clone has a single count. The chain is built from TRBV5-1 and TRBJ2-7, with TRBD2 identical over 14 bases. From germline, CDR1 is SGHRS and CDR2 YFSETQ. This CDR3 spans 17 amino acids. With V trimmed by 4 bases and J by 3 bases, 9 bases remained unmatched. The CDR3 sequence is CASSLGLAGATDYEQYF. CDR3 DNA: TGCGCCAGCAGCCTGGGACTAGCGGGAGCGACCGACTACGAGCAGTACTTC.

CDR3 protein: CASSSLAAITDTQYF. In nucleotides, the CDR3 is TGTGCCAGTAGTTCTCTAGCGGCCATCACAGATACGCAGTATTTT. The V gene is TRBV19, the J gene TRBJ2-3; 7 positions match TRBD2. The CDR3 loop spans 15 amino acids. Trimming removed 5 bases from V and 2 bases from J; junction bases left unmatched: 7. Germline V gene lookup returns CDR1 LNHDA and CDR2 SQIVND (reference sequence).

The chain combines TRBV19 with TRBJ2-2, with 7 bases that match TRBD1. The CDR3 loop spans 15 amino acids. Germline V gene lookup returns CDR1 LNHDA and CDR2 SQIVND (reference sequence). Germline trimming cut 5 bases from V and 3 bases from J; bases unmatched to any gene: 6. The CDR3, as DNA: TGTGCCAGTAGTCCGCAACAGGGGTACACCGGGGAGCTGTTTTTT. It is translated as CASSPQQGYTGELFF.

About this clone: Other DNA sequences in the sample encode the same CDR3. The chain links TRBV7-3 to TRBJ2-1, with D tentatively TRBD1 (6 bases). This CDR3 is built from 15 residues. Trimming shortened V by 1 base and J by 1 base, and 8 bases separated the two germline ends. CDR1 is SGHTA, CDR2 FQGTGA, per germline. As DNA, the CDR3 is TGTGCCAGCAGCTTAATAGGGGGATCCTACAATGAGCAGTTCTTC. Its translation: CASSLIGGSYNEQFF.

This chain joins TRBV10-3 and TRBJ1-1; the D is unclear. This CDR3 contains 16 residues. V was pared by 2 bases and J by 2 bases, with 15 bases between. Germline assignment: CDR1 ENHRY and CDR2 SYGVKD. The CDR3 sequence: CAISEPPRGANTEAFF. The CDR3 nucleotides read TGTGCCATCAGTGAGCCGCCCCGGGGAGCTAACACTGAAGCTTTCTTT.

The rearrangement joins TRBV5-5 to TRBJ1-5; possibly TRBD1 for D (6 bases). The CDR3 is 14 amino acids. Germline V gives CDR1 SGHKS, CDR2 YYEKEE (reference sequence). Trimming shortened V by 5 bases and J by 1 base, and 10 bases separated the two germline ends. DNA of the CDR3: TGTGCCAGCAGACCAGGGGCGAGCAATCAGCCCCAGCATTTT. Translation gives CASRPGASNQPQHF.

V usage is TRBV11-3 and J usage is TRBJ2-2; D might be TRBD2 (6 bases). V lost 6 bases to trimming and J lost 4 bases, with 15 bases between them. The length of the CDR3 is 15 residues. Germline V gene data show CDR1 as SGHNT and CDR2 as YENEEA. CDR3 protein: CASSRGLGGTGELFF. The CDR3 bases are TGTGCCAGCAGTCGGGGACTCGGAGGCACCGGGGAGCTGTTTTTT. Full variable domain (remainder filled in from reference TRBV11-3 and TRBJ2-2): EAGVVQSPRYKIIEKKQPVAFWCNPISGHNTLYWYLQNLGQGPELLIRYENEEAVDDSQLPKDRFSAERLKGVDSTLKIQPAELGDSAVYLCASSRGLGGTGELFFGEGSRLTVL.

This chain links TRBV19 with TRBJ2-5; D might be TRBD2 (5 bases). V was trimmed by 9 bases and J by 5 bases, leaving 13 bases between them. The CDR3 totals 12 residues. CDR1 LNHDA and CDR2 SQIVND come from the germline V gene (reference sequence). The CDR3 protein is CASRDPSETQYF. The CDR3 DNA follows: TGTGCCAGCCGGGATCCTAGCGAGACCCAGTACTTC.

J is TRBJ2-7 and V is TRBV7-2; D uncertain. The CDR3 loop spans 12 amino acids. Germline assignment: CDR1 SGHTA and CDR2 FQGNSA. Trimming took off 4 bases at V and 5 bases at J, with 9 bases between the two ends. The CDR3 loop is CASSYQPDEQYF. CDR3 in DNA: TGTGCCAGCAGCTACCAACCCGACGAGCAGTACTTC.

The chain combines TRBV25-1 with TRBJ2-5; D gene ambiguous. This CDR3 is 11 amino acids long. CDR1 and CDR2 from the germline V gene are MGHDK and SYGVNS. The germline V and J ends were trimmed by 4 bases and 4 bases, with 4 bases remaining between them. CDR3 coding DNA: TGTGCCAGCAGTGTAACAGAGACCCAGTACTTC. This codes for CASSVTETQYF.

The V call is TRBV9, the J call TRBJ2-2; TRBD2 is a possible D gene (6 bases). V was clipped by 4 bases and J by 5 bases, with 21 bases between them. The CDR3 runs to 17 residues. Looked up from germline, CDR1 is SGDLS and CDR2 is YYNGEE. The CDR3 reads CASSLSPGTGGTGELFF. DNA for the CDR3: TGTGCCAGCAGCCTTTCTCCCGGGACTGGGGGGACCGGGGAGCTGTTTTTT.

V and J are TRBV23-1 and TRBJ2-1; D possibly corresponds to TRBD1 (6 bases). TRBV23-1 is flagged as an ORF with uncertain function. Trimming took 4 bases from V and 10 from J, leaving 26 bases between them. This CDR3 has 17 residues. CDR3 sequence reads: CASSPPPGQFPSMEQFF. In nucleotides, the CDR3 is TGCGCCAGCAGTCCTCCCCCCGGACAGTTCCCAAGTATGGAGCAGTTCTTC.